This TCR beta chain was found in a study of control samples from healthy donors and cancer patients. From germline, CDR1 is LGHNA and CDR2 YSLEER. Deletions cut 1 base from V and 3 bases from J, with 13 bases between. There are 16 residues in the CDR3. Measured with immunoSEQ multiplex PCR; TCRdb has only the in-frame clones, and not every one. The table lists around 100,000 clones, almost 90% of them singletons. The specimen was blood. This TCR derives from a man younger than 45 in good health. This chain uses TRBV4-3 with TRBJ2-1; D ambiguous. CDR3 nucleotides: TGCGCCAGCAGCCAAGGGGCCCAAGAAGGCTACAATGAGCAGTTCTTC. Its protein product is CASSQGAQEGYNEQFF.